Below, 13 T cell receptor beta chains from the same sample are listed, as sequenced in a study of blood T cell repertoires in COVID-19. Clones were sequenced by immunoSEQ multiplex PCR, and TCRdb holds only the in-frame ones, with some missing. The repertoire consists of under 140,000 clones, with 60% to 80% occurring once and the leading ten covering about a sixth. Specimen: peripheral blood. The receptors here all came from a woman of 80 years or more with active or convalescent COVID-19.

The chain recombines TRBV9 with TRBJ2-5; D not certain. Germline CDR1 is SGDLS and CDR2 is YYNGEE. V lost 4 bases and J lost 4, with 14 bases in between. The CDR3 totals 14 residues. The CDR3 sequence is CASSQDMMGETQYF. As DNA, the CDR3 is TGTGCCAGCAGCCAAGACATGATGGGAGAGACCCAGTACTTC.

The gene calls are TRBV27 and TRBJ1-2, with D possibly matching TRBD1 (5 bases). Germline V gene data show CDR1 as MNHEY and CDR2 as SMNVEV (reference sequence). Trimming removed 6 bases from V and 5 bases from J, with 22 bases in between. There are 16 residues in the CDR3. CDR3 in amino acids: CASRDKARQDNYGYTF. In DNA, the CDR3 is TGTGCCAGCAGGGACAAGGCACGGCAGGACAATTATGGCTACACCTTC.

The chain has TRBV7-9 and TRBJ2-1, with a possible D match to TRBD2 (5 bases). CDR3 length equals 13 residues. Germline CDR1 and CDR2: SEHNR and FQNEAQ (reference sequence). V was trimmed by 6 bases and J by 0 bases, leaving 6 bases between them. The CDR3 region has the DNA TGTGCCAGCAGAGGACTCTCCTACAATGAGCAGTTCTTC. Translated, it gives CASRGLSYNEQFF. The entire variable domain, with the rest obtained from reference TRBV7-9 and TRBJ2-1, is as follows: DTGVSQNPRHKITKRGQNVTFRCDPISEHNRLYWYRQTLGQGPEFLTYFQNEAQLEKSRLLSDRFSAERPKGSFSTLEIQRTEQGDSAMYLCASRGLSYNEQFFGPGTRLTVL.

A single count supports this clone. The chain recombines TRBV30 with TRBJ1-1; TRBD1 matches at 9 bases. This CDR3 comprises 15 residues. V shed 1 base, J shed 1 base, and the junction held 4 bases outside the gene matches. CDR1 GTSNPN and CDR2 SVGIG come from the germline V gene (reference sequence). As DNA, the CDR3 is TGTGCCTGGAGTGACCCGGGACAGGGGAACACTGAAGCTTTCTTT. The encoded protein is CAWSDPGQGNTEAFF.

This clone was counted a few times. This chain uses TRBV2 with TRBJ2-7, with 10 bases that match TRBD2. The V and J ends lost 7 bases and 6 bases, in that order; junction bases with no gene match: 9. The length of the CDR3 is 14 residues. Germline-derived CDR1 and CDR2 are SNHLY and FYNNEI. This CDR3 is CASTLAGEYLEQYF. DNA for the CDR3: TGTGCCAGCACTCTAGCGGGAGAGTATCTCGAGCAGTACTTC.

The chain combines TRBV2 with TRBJ1-2, with D perhaps matching TRBD1 (5 bases). Deletions cut 5 bases from V and 4 bases from J, with 14 bases between. Germline values: CDR1 SNHLY, CDR2 FYNNEI. This CDR3 contains 14 residues. The CDR3: CASSFQGVPYGYTF. The CDR3 DNA is TGTGCCAGCAGTTTTCAGGGTGTTCCCTATGGCTACACCTTC.

The rearrangement joins TRBV18 to TRBJ2-1, with 8 bases identical to TRBD1. The trim removed 2 bases at V and 7 bases at J, leaving 4 bases unmatched. This CDR3 contains 14 residues. Germline values: CDR1 KGHSH, CDR2 LQKENI. CDR3 in amino acids: CASSPRTGRNEQFF. The CDR3 nucleotides read TGTGCCAGCTCACCAAGGACAGGGCGTAATGAGCAGTTCTTC. Full variable domain (rest looked up from reference TRBV18 and TRBJ2-1): NAGVMQNPRHLVRRRGQEARLRCSPMKGHSHVYWYRQLPEEGLKFMVYLQKENIIDESGMPKERFSAEFPKEGPSILRIQQVVRGDSAAYFCASSPRTGRNEQFFGPGTRLTVL.

The rearrangement joins TRBV7-7 to TRBJ2-1, with 7 bases lining up with TRBD2. Germline loops: CDR1 SSHAT, CDR2 FNYEAQ (reference sequence). Trimming took 3 bases from V and 8 from J; bases not matched to a gene: 13. This CDR3 is 16 amino acids long. CDR3 sequence reads: CASSFQTSSSFDEQFF. DNA for the CDR3: TGTGCCAGCAGCTTCCAGACTAGCTCGTCTTTCGATGAGCAGTTCTTC.

The chain links TRBV7-3 to TRBJ2-6, with 9 bases fitting TRBD2. This CDR3 region has 18 residues. J was trimmed by 0 bases and V by 5 bases; bases with no gene match: 8. Germline assignment: CDR1 SGHTA and CDR2 FQGTGA. CDR3 amino acids: CASSGIAGVLSGANVLTF. The CDR3 DNA follows: TGTGCCAGCAGCGGAATAGCGGGAGTGCTCTCTGGGGCCAACGTCCTGACTTTC.

CDR3 residues: CASSPIRGRDEKLFF. CDR3 nucleotides: TGTGCCAGCTCCCCCATCAGGGGTCGGGATGAAAAACTGTTTTTT. The rearrangement uses TRBV18 and TRBJ1-4; D is perhaps TRBD1 (6 bases). Germline assignment: CDR1 KGHSH and CDR2 LQKENI. The CDR3 runs to 15 residues. V lost 6 bases and J 6 bases, leaving 17 bases between the germline ends.

In this sample, this clone turned up once. The chain uses TRBV3-1 (or the pseudogene TRBV3-2) and TRBJ1-3, with D uncertain. Per the germline V gene, CDR1 is LGHDT and CDR2 is YNNKEL (reference sequence). V dropped 4 bases and J dropped 3 bases, with 10 bases sitting between them. The CDR3 contains 14 residues. The CDR3 DNA is TGTGCCAGCAGCCGGCAGGAGGGTGGAAACACCATATATTTT. Its protein product is CASSRQEGGNTIYF.

The rearrangement links TRBV19 to TRBJ1-1; D is perhaps TRBD1 (6 bases). CDR1 and CDR2 from the germline V gene are LNHDA and SQIVND (reference sequence). The CDR3 is 13 amino acids. V lost 5 bases, J lost 8 bases, and 15 bases lay in between. CDR3 residues: CASSARTELEAFF. CDR3 in DNA: TGTGCCAGTAGTGCCCGGACAGAATTGGAAGCTTTCTTT.

This rearrangement joins TRBV7-2 to TRBJ1-2, with unresolved D. Trimming left V 3 bases short and J 7 bases short, with 21 bases between. The CDR3 length is 16 residues. Germline V gene sequence: CDR1 SGHTA, CDR2 FQGNSA. CDR3 sequence: CASSFTPSAGISGYTF. The CDR3 DNA follows: TGTGCCAGCAGCTTCACCCCTTCTGCGGGGATCAGTGGCTACACCTTC.